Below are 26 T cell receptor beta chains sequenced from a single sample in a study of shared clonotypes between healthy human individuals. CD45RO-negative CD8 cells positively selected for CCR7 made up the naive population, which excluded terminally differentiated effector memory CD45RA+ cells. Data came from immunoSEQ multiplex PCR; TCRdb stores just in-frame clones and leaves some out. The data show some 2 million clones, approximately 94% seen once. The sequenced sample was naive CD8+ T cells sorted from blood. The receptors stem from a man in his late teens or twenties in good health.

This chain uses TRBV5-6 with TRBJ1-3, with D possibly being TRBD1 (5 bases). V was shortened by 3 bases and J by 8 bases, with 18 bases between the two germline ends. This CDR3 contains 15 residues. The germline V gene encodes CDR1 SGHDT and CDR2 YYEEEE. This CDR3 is CASSYPPGAGDTIYF. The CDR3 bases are TGTGCCAGCAGCTACCCCCCTGGGGCCGGTGACACCATATATTTT.

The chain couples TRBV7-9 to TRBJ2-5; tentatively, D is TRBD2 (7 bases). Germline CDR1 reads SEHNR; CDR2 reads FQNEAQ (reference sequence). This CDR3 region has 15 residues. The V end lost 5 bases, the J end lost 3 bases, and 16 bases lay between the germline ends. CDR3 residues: CASSPMGEGEETQYF. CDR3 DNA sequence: TGTGCCAGCAGCCCGATGGGGGAGGGGGAAGAGACCCAGTACTTC.

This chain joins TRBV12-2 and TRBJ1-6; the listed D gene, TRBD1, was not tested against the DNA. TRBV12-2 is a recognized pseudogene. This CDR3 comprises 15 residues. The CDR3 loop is CASRLEVDQNSPLHF. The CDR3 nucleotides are TGTGCAAGTCGCTTAGAAGTTGATCAGAATTCACCCCTCCACTTT.

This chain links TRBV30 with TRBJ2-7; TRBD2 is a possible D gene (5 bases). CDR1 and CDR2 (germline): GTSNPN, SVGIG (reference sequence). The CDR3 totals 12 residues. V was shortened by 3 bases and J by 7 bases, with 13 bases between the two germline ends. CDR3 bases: TGTGCCTGGAGAATACCCACGGGGGAGCAGTACTTC. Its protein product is CAWRIPTGEQYF.

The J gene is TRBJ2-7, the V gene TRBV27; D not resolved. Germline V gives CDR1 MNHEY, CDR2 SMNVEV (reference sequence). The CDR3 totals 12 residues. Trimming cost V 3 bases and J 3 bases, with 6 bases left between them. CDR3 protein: CASSFSYYEQYF. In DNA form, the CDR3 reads TGTGCCAGCAGTTTTTCCTACTACGAGCAGTACTTC.

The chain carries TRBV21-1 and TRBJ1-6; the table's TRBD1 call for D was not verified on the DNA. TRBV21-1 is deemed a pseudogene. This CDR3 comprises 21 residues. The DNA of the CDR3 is TGTGCCAGCAGCAAAGTGTTATCTCATATGGCAGGGGGCTCCTATAATTCACCCCTCCACTTT. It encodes CASSKVLSHMAGGSYNSPLHF.

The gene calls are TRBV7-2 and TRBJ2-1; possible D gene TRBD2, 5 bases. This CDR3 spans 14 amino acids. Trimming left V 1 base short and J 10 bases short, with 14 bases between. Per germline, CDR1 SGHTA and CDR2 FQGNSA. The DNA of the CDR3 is TGTGCCAGCAGCTTAGTAGGAGGCGCCGAAGAGCAGTTCTTC. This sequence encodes CASSLVGGAEEQFF.

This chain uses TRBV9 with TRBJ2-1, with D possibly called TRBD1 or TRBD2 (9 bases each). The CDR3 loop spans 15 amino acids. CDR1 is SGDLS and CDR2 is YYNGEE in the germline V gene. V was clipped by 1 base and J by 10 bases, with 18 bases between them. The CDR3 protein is CASSVSGQGLAEQFF. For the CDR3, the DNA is TGTGCCAGCAGCGTATCGGGACAGGGACTAGCAGAGCAGTTCTTC. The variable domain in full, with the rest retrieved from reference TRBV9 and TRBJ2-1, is DSGVTQTPKHLITATGQRVTLRCSPRSGDLSVYWYQQSLDQGLQFLIQYYNGEERAKGNILERFSAQQFPDLHSELNLSSLELGDSALYFCASSVSGQGLAEQFFGPGTRLTVL.

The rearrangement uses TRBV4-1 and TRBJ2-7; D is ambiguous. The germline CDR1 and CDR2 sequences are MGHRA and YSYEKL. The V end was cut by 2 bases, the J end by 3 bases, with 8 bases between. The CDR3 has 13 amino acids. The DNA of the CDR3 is TGCGCCAGCAGCCAAACCTTCCTCTACGAGCAGTACTTC. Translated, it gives CASSQTFLYEQYF.

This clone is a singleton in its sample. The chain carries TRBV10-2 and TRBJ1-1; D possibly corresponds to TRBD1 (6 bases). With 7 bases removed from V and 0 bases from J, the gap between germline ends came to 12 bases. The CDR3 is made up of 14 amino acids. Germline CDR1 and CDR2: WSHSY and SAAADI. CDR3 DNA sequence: TGCGCCAGCAAGGACAGTCGGATGAACACTGAAGCTTTCTTT. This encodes CASKDSRMNTEAFF.

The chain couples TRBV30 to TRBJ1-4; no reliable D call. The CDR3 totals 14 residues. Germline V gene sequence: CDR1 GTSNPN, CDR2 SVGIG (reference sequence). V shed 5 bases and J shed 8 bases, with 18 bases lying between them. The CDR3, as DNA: TGTGCCTGGGCCCCAATGGATTGGCGAGAAAAACTGTTTTTT. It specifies CAWAPMDWREKLFF.

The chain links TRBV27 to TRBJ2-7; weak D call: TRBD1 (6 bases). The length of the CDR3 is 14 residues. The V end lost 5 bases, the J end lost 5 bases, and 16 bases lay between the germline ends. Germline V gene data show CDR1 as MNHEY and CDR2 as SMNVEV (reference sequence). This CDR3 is CASSQPGHPNEQYF. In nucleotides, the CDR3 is TGTGCCAGCAGTCAACCGGGACATCCCAACGAGCAGTACTTC.

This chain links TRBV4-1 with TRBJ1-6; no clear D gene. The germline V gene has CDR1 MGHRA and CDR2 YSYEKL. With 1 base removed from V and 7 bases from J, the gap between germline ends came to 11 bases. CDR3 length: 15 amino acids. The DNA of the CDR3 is TGCGCCAGCAGCCAAGTCCACAGTGAAAATTCACCCCTCCACTTT. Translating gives CASSQVHSENSPLHF.

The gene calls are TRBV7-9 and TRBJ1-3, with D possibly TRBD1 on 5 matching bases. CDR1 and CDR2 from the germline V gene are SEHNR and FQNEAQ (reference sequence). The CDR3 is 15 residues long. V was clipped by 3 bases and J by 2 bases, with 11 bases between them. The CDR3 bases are TGTGCCAGCAGCTTTAAGGGGACCCCTGGAAACACCATATATTTT. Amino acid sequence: CASSFKGTPGNTIYF.

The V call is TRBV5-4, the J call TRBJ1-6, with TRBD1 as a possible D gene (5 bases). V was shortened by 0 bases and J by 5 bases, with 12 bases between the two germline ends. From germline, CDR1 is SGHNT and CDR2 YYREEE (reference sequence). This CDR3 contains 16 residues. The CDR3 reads CASSLGAGTDNSPLHF. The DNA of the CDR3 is TGTGCCAGCAGCTTGGGGGCCGGGACGGATAATTCACCCCTCCACTTT. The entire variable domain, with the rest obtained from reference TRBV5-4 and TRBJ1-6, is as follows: ETGVTQSPTHLIKTRGQQVTLRCSSQSGHNTVSWYQQALGQGPQFIFQYYREEENGRGNFPPRFSGLQFPNYSSELNVNALELDDSALYLCASSLGAGTDNSPLHFGNGTRLTVT.

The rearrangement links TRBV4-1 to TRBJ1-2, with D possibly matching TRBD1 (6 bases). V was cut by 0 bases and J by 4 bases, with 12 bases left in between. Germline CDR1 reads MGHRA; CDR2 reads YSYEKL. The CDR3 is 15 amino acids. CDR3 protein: CASSQDRGNFYGYTF. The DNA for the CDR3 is TGCGCCAGCAGCCAAGATAGGGGGAATTTCTATGGCTACACCTTC.

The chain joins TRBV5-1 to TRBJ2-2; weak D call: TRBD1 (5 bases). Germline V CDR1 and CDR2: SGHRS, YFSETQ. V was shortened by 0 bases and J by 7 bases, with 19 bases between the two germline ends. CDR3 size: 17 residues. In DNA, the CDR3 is TGCGCCAGCAGCTTGGGCCCAGCAAAAGGGGTGGACGGGGAGCTGTTTTTT. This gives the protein CASSLGPAKGVDGELFF.

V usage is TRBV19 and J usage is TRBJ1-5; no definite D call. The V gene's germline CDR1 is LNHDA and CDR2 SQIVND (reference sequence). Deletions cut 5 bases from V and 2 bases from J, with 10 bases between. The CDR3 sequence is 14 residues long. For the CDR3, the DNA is TGTGCCAGTAGTGGAGACATGGGCAATCAGCCCCAGCATTTT. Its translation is CASSGDMGNQPQHF.

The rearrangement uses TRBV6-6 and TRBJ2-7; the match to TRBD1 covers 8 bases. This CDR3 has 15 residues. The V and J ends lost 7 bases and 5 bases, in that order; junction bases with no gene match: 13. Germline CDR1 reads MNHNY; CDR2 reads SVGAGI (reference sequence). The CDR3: CASTQTEAGGDEQYF. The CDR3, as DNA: TGTGCCAGCACCCAAACCGAGGCAGGGGGCGACGAGCAGTACTTC.

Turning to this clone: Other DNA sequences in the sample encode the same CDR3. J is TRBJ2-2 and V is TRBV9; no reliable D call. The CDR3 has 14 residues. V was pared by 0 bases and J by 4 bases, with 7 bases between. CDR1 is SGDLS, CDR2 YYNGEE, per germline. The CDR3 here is CASSVGSGTGELFF. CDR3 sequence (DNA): TGTGCCAGCAGCGTAGGTTCAGGCACCGGGGAGCTGTTTTTT.

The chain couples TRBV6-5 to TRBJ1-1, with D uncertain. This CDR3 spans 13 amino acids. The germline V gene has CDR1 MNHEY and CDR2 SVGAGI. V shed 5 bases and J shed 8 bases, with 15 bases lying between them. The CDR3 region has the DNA TGTGCCAGCAGTCCTACTTGGGGTCCCGAAGCTTTCTTT. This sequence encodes CASSPTWGPEAFF.

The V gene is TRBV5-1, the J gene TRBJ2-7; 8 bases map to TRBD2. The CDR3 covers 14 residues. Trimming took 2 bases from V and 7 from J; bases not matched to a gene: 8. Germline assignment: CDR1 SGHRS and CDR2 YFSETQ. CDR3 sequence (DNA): TGCGCCAGCAGCTTAGAGCGGGGGCGAGGGGAGCAGTACTTC. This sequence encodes CASSLERGRGEQYF. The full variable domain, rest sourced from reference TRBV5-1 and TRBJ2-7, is KAGVTQTPRYLIKTRGQQVTLSCSPISGHRSVSWYQQTPGQGLQFLFEYFSETQRNKGNFPGRFSGRQFSNSRSEMNVSTLELGDSALYLCASSLERGRGEQYFGPGTRLTVT.

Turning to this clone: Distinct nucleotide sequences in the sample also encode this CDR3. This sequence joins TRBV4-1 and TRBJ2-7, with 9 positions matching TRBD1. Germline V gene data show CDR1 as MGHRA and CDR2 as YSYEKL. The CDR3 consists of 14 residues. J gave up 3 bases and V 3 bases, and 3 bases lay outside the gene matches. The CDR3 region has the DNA TGCGCCAGCAGCCATAGGACAGGGGACTACGAGCAGTACTTC. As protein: CASSHRTGDYEQYF.

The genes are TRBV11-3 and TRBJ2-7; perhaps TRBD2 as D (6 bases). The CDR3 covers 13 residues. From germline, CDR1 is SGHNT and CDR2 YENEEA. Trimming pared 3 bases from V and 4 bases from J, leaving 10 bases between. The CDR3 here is CASSLGTPYEQYF. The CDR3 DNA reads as TGTGCCAGCAGCTTGGGGACTCCGTACGAGCAGTACTTC.

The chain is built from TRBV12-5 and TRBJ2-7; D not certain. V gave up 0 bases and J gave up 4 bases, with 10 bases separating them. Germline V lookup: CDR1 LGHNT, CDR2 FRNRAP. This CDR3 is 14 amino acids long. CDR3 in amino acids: CASGLVTMPYEQYF. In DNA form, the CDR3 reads TGTGCTAGTGGTTTGGTTACCATGCCGTACGAGCAGTACTTC.

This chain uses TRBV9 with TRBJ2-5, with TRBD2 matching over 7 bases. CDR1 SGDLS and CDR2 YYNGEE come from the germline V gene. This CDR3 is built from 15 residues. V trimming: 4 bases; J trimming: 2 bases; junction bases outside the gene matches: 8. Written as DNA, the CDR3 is TGTGCCAGCAGCCCGGACGGGGGGTGGCAAGAGACCCAGTACTTC. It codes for CASSPDGGWQETQYF.